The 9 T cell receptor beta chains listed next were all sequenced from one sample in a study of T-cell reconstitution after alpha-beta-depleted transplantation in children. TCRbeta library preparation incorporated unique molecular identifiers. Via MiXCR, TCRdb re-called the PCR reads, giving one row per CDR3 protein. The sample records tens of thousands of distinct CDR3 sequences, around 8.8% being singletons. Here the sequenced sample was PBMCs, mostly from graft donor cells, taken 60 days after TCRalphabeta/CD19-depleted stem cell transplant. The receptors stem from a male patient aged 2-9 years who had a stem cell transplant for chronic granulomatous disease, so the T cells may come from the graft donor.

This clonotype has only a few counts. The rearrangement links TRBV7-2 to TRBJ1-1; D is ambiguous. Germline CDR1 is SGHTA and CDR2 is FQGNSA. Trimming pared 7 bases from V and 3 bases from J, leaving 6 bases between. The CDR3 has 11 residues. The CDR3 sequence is CASTLYTEAFF. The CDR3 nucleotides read TGTGCCAGCACCCTATACACTGAAGCTTTCTTT.

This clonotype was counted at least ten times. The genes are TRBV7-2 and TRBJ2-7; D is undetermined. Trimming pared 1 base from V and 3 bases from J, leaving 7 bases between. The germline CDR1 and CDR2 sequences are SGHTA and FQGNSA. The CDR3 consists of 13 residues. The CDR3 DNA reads TGTGCCAGCAGCTTAGAAGGGTTCTACGAGCAGTACTTC. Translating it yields CASSLEGFYEQYF. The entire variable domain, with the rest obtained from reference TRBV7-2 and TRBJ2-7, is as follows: GAGVSQSPSNKVTEKGKDVELRCDPISGHTALYWYRQSLGQGLEFLIYFQGNSAPDKSGLPSDRFSAERTGGSVSTLTIQRTQQEDSAVYLCASSLEGFYEQYFGPGTRLTVT.

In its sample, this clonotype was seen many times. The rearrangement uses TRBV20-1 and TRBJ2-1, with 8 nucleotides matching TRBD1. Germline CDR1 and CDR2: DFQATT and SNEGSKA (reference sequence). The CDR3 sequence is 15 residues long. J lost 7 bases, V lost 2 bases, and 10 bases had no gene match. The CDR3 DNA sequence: TGCAGTGCTAGACCGCCGGACAGGGCGGGGAATGAGCAGTTCTTC. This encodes CSARPPDRAGNEQFF.

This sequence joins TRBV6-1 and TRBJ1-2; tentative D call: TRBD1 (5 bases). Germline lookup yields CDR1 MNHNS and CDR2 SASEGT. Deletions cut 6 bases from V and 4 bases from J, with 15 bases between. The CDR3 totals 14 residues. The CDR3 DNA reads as TGTGCCAGCAGGGGGTTAATGGGGGTCTATGGCTACACCTTC. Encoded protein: CASRGLMGVYGYTF.

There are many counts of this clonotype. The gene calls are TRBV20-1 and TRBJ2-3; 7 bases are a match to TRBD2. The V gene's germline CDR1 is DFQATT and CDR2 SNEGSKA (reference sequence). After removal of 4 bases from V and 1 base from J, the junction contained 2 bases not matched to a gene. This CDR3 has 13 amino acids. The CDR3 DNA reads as TGCAGTGCTAAGCGGGACGGCACAGATACGCAGTATTTT. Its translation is CSAKRDGTDTQYF.

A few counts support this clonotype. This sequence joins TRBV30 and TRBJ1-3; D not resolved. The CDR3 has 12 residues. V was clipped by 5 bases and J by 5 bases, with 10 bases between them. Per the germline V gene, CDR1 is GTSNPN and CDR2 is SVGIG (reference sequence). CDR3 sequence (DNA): TGTGCCTGGGGGGAGACGAGAAACACCATATATTTT. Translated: CAWGETRNTIYF.

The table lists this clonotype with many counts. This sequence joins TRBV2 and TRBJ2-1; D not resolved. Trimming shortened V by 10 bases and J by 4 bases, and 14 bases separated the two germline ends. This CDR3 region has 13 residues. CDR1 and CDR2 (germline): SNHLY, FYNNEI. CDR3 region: CATPMGVYNEQFF. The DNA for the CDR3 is TGTGCCACCCCGATGGGCGTTTACAATGAGCAGTTCTTC.

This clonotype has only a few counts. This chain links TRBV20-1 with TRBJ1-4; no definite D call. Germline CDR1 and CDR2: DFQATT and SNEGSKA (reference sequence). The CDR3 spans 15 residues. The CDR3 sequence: CTEPPKTTTNEKLFF. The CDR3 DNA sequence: TGCACGGAGCCCCCAAAAACTACAACTAATGAAAAACTGTTTTTT.

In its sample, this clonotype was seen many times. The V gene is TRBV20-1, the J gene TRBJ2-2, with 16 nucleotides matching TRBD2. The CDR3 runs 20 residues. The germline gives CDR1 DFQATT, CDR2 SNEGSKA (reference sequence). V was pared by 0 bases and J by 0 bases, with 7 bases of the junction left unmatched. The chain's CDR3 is CSARDWGLAGGGANTGELFF. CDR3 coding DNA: TGCAGTGCTAGAGATTGGGGACTAGCGGGAGGGGGGGCGAACACCGGGGAGCTGTTTTTT.